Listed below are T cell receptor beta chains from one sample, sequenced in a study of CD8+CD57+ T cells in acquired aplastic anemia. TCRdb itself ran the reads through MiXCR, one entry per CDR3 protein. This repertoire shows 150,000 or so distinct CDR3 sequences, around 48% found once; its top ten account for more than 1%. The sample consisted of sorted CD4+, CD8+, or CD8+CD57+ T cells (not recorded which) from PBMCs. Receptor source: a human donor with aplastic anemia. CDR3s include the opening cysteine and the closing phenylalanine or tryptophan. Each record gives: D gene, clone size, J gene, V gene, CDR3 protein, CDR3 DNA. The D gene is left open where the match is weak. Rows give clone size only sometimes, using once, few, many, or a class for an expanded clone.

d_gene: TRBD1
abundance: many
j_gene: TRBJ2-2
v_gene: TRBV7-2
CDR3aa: CASSPGGANTGELFF
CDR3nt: TGTGCCAGCAGTCCAGGGGGAGCGAACACCGGGGAGCTGTTTTTT

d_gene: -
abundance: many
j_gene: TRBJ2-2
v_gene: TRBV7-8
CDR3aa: CASSSSSGFPGELFF
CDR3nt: TGTGCCAGCAGCTCATCCTCAGGGTTTCCCGGGGAGCTGTTTTTT

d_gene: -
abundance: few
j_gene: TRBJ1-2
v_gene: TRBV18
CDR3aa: CASSVLREDKGYTF
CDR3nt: TGTGCCAGCTCAGTTTTGAGGGAGGATAAAGGCTACACCTTC

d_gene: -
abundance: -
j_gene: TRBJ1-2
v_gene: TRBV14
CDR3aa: CASSQGLAQVRF
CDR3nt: TGTGCCAGCAGCCAAGGATTGGCACAGGTACGCTTC

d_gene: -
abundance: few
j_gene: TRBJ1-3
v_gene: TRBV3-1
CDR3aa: CASRPTSSGNTIYF
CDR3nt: TGTGCCAGCAGACCTACTAGCTCTGGAAACACCATATATTTT

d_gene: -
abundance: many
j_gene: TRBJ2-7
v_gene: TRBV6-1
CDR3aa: CASSAAIYEQYF
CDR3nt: TGTGCCAGTTCAGCAGCAATCTACGAGCAGTACTTC

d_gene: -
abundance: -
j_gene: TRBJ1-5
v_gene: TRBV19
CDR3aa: CASNMMAGNNQPQHF
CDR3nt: TGTGCCAGTAATATGATGGCGGGGAACAATCAGCCCCAGCATTTT

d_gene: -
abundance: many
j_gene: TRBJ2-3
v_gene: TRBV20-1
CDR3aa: CSALEGLTDTQYF
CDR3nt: TGCAGTGCCCTAGAAGGGCTCACAGATACGCAGTATTTT

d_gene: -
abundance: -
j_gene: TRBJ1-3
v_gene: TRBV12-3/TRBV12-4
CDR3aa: CASSPLQGGSSGNTIYF
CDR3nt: TGTGCCAGCAGTCCTTTACAGGGTGGGTCCTCTGGAAACACCATATATTTT

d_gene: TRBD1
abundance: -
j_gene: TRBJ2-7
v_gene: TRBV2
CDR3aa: CASSPGTGYYEQYF
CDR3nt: TGTGCCAGCAGTCCCGGGACAGGGTACTACGAGCAGTACTTC

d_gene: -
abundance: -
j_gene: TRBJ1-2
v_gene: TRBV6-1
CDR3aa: CASSEGSRGGYGYTF
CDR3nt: TGTGCCAGCAGTGAAGGGTCCCGGGGCGGCTATGGCTACACCTTC

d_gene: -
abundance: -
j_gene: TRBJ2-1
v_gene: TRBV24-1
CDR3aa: CATSDFGSDLTQFF
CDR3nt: TGTGCCACCAGTGATTTTGGGTCGGATTTGACTCAGTTCTTC

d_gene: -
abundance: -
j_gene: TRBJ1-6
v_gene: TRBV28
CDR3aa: CASGGGVNSPLHF
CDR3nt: TGTGCCAGCGGGGGGGGAGTAAATTCACCCCTCCACTTT

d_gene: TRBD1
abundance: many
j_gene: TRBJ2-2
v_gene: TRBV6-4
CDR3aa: CAPKRGRDGELFF
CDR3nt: TGTGCCCCCAAGAGGGGGCGCGACGGGGAGCTGTTTTTT